A selection of T cell receptor beta chains follows, all from one sample in a study of blood T cell repertoires in COVID-19. The method was immunoSEQ multiplex PCR; TCRdb's version includes in-frame clones alone and lacks a portion of them. The sample holds about 130,000 clones; approximately 80% are singletons and the top ten take approximately 3%. The sequencing input was peripheral blood. The receptors derive from a woman of 80 years or more with acute or convalescent COVID-19. CDR3s include the opening cysteine and the closing phenylalanine or tryptophan. The order of the fields is D gene, clone size, V gene, J gene, CDR3 DNA, CDR3 protein. The D gene is left open where the match is weak. Clone size is not always given. Where it is, it says once, few, many or a class for expanded clones.

>-|-|TRBV7-3|TRBJ2-1
TGTGCCAGCAGCCCCCGGAGAGGGGGGGACAATGAGCAGTTCTTC
CASSPRRGGDNEQFF
>-|-|TRBV14|TRBJ2-7
TGTGCCAGCAGCTCCTATACCTACGAGCAGTACTTC
CASSSYTYEQYF
>-|once|TRBV6-5|TRBJ1-1
TGTGCCAGCAGTTACTCCGGGGTAGGAGGGACTGAAGCTTTCTTT
CASSYSGVGGTEAFF
>-|-|TRBV28|TRBJ1-5
TGTGCCATCGACAGTAGCAATCAGCCCCAGCATTTT
CAIDSSNQPQHF
>TRBD1|-|TRBV19|TRBJ1-5
TGTGCCAGTAGTGGGGGACAGCAAAGCAATCAGCCCCAGCATTTT
CASSGGQQSNQPQHF
>-|-|TRBV5-1|TRBJ1-1
TGCGCCAGCAGCTTGGGAAACAGGGCCACTGAAGCTTTCTTT
CASSLGNRATEAFF
>TRBD2|-|TRBV7-3|TRBJ2-1
TGTGCCAGCAGCCCTCTAGCGGGGGTCGACAATGAGCAGTTCTTC
CASSPLAGVDNEQFF
>TRBD2|-|TRBV5-1|TRBJ2-7
TGCGCCAGCAGCTATGCTAGCGGGGGAACCTACGAGCAGTACTTC
CASSYASGGTYEQYF
>-|-|TRBV9|TRBJ2-1
TGTGCCAGCAGCGTAGGTCCTATAGCCAATGAGCAGTTCTTC
CASSVGPIANEQFF
>TRBD2|-|TRBV9|TRBJ2-5
TGTGCCAGCAGCTCGGGACTAGCGGGGGTACTACAAGAGACCCAGTACTTC
CASSSGLAGVLQETQYF
>TRBD1|-|TRBV7-9|TRBJ1-2
TGTGCCAGCAGCGCCTGGACAGGGTATGGCTACACCTTC
CASSAWTGYGYTF
>-|-|TRBV19|TRBJ1-5
TGTGCCAGTAGTATAGGATACACGAATCAGCCCCAGCATTTT
CASSIGYTNQPQHF
>-|-|TRBV3-1/TRBV3-2|TRBJ1-6
TGTGCCAGCAGCCAAAGAGCCTATAATTCACCCCTCCACTTT
CASSQRAYNSPLHF
>-|-|TRBV18|TRBJ1-5
TGTGCCAGCTCAGCGGAGTCCGGCCAGCCCCAGCATTTT
CASSAESGQPQHF
>TRBD1|-|TRBV5-6|TRBJ2-7
TGTGCCAGCAGCTTGCGCCGGGACAGGGGTGACGAGCAGTACTTC
CASSLRRDRGDEQYF
>TRBD1|-|TRBV25-1|TRBJ2-7
TGTGCCAGCAGTCAGGGGGCCCTCTACGAGCAGTACTTC
CASSQGALYEQYF
>-|-|TRBV4-1|TRBJ2-3
TGCGCCAGCAGCCAAACGGGACTCACAGATACGCAGTATTTT
CASSQTGLTDTQYF
>TRBD1|-|TRBV24-1|TRBJ1-2
TGTGCCACCAGTGATTCCCGGGACAGGAACTATGGCTACACCTTC
CATSDSRDRNYGYTF
>TRBD2|-|TRBV5-1|TRBJ2-1
TGCGCCAGCAGCTCTAGCGGGGGGGCCGGGAATGAGCAGTTCTTC
CASSSSGGAGNEQFF
>TRBD1|-|TRBV11-2|TRBJ1-6
TGTGCCAGCAGCTCGAAGCCCGGGACAGCTCATACACCCCTCCACTTT
CASSSKPGTAHTPLHF
>TRBD1|-|TRBV7-8|TRBJ1-3
TGTGCCAGCAGCCGGGGACAGGATTTCTCTGGAAACACCATATATTTT
CASSRGQDFSGNTIYF
>-|-|TRBV5-6|TRBJ2-5
TGTGCCAGCAGCCTACTAGTGATTGGGCAAGAGACCCAGTACTTC
CASSLLVIGQETQYF
>TRBD1|once|TRBV6-6|TRBJ1-1
TGTGCCAGCAGTAGGACAGGGGAAGCTTTCTTT
CASSRTGEAFF